These T cell receptor beta chains were read from a single sample in a study of cytomegalovirus exposure and HLA in healthy donors. Libraries were prepared by immunoSEQ multiplex PCR; TCRdb keeps only in-frame clonotypes and omits some of them. This sample has approximately 180,000 clones, with around 75% found just once. The sequenced sample was PBMCs. The origin of the receptors is a woman under 40 in good health and CMV-seronegative. CDR3s include the opening cysteine and the closing phenylalanine or tryptophan. Fields, in order: clone size, D gene, CDR3 length, J gene, V gene, CDR3 protein, CDR3 DNA. The D gene is left open where the match is weak. Clone size is stated in some rows and not others, as once, few, many or a class when expanded.

abundance: .
d_gene: .
len: 13
j_gene: TRBJ1-2
v_gene: TRBV2
CDR3aa: CASSESWRYGYTF
CDR3nt: TGTGCCAGCAGTGAATCCTGGAGATATGGCTACACCTTC

abundance: .
d_gene: .
len: 13
j_gene: TRBJ2-1
v_gene: TRBV2
CDR3aa: CASSEDNYNEQFF
CDR3nt: TGTGCCAGCAGTGAAGACAATTACAATGAGCAGTTCTTC

abundance: few
d_gene: TRBD1
len: 19
j_gene: TRBJ1-5
v_gene: TRBV27
CDR3aa: CASSPLSTGTQLGGQPQHF
CDR3nt: TGTGCCAGCAGCCCGTTGTCGACAGGGACTCAACTAGGGGGTCAGCCCCAGCATTTT

abundance: .
d_gene: TRBD1
len: 13
j_gene: TRBJ1-1
v_gene: TRBV5-4
CDR3aa: CASSFGTGGDAFF
CDR3nt: TGTGCCAGCAGCTTCGGGACAGGGGGCGATGCTTTCTTT

abundance: .
d_gene: .
len: 13
j_gene: TRBJ2-3
v_gene: TRBV15
CDR3aa: CATKGVVGDTQYF
CDR3nt: TGTGCCACCAAAGGGGTAGTTGGTGATACGCAGTATTTT

abundance: .
d_gene: .
len: 15
j_gene: TRBJ1-4
v_gene: TRBV12-5
CDR3aa: CASGLVRVGNEKLFF
CDR3nt: TGTGCTAGTGGTTTAGTGAGGGTCGGTAATGAAAAACTGTTTTTT

abundance: .
d_gene: .
len: 14
j_gene: TRBJ1-6
v_gene: TRBV6-6
CDR3aa: CASSPQGYNSPLHF
CDR3nt: TGTGCCAGCAGTCCCCAGGGTTATAATTCACCCCTCCACTTT

abundance: once
d_gene: .
len: 16
j_gene: TRBJ2-2
v_gene: TRBV7-9
CDR3aa: CASSLAAGEVSGELFF
CDR3nt: TGTGCCAGCAGCTTAGCGGCAGGGGAAGTTTCCGGGGAGCTGTTTTTT

abundance: .
d_gene: .
len: 14
j_gene: TRBJ1-5
v_gene: TRBV27
CDR3aa: CASSLQGGNQPQHF
CDR3nt: TGTGCCAGCAGCCTACAGGGAGGCAATCAGCCCCAGCATTTT

abundance: .
d_gene: .
len: 15
j_gene: TRBJ2-2
v_gene: TRBV11-3
CDR3aa: CASSFGLAFTGELFF
CDR3nt: TGTGCCAGCAGCTTTGGGCTAGCGTTTACCGGGGAGCTGTTTTTT

abundance: .
d_gene: TRBD2
len: 16
j_gene: TRBJ2-3
v_gene: TRBV6-4
CDR3aa: CASSDSERGTTDTQYF
CDR3nt: TGTGCCAGCAGTGACTCCGAGCGGGGGACCACAGATACGCAGTATTTT

abundance: .
d_gene: TRBD2
len: 16
j_gene: TRBJ2-1
v_gene: TRBV19
CDR3aa: CASSLPRGGPNNEQFF
CDR3nt: TGTGCCAGTAGTCTCCCGCGGGGGGGGCCCAACAATGAGCAGTTCTTC

abundance: .
d_gene: .
len: 13
j_gene: TRBJ2-7
v_gene: TRBV27
CDR3aa: CASSPRTVYEQYF
CDR3nt: TGTGCCAGCAGTCCCCGGACAGTCTACGAGCAGTACTTC

abundance: .
d_gene: TRBD2
len: 15
j_gene: TRBJ2-7
v_gene: TRBV19
CDR3aa: CASSLTPGDYYEQYF
CDR3nt: TGTGCCAGTAGCCTTACCCCCGGGGACTACTACGAGCAGTACTTC

abundance: few
d_gene: TRBD1
len: 13
j_gene: TRBJ1-2
v_gene: TRBV18
CDR3aa: CASSPTGEYGYTF
CDR3nt: TGTGCCAGCTCACCGACAGGGGAGTATGGCTACACCTTC

abundance: few
d_gene: TRBD1
len: 17
j_gene: TRBJ2-1
v_gene: TRBV7-2
CDR3aa: CASSQNPGTGGRDEQFF
CDR3nt: TGTGCCAGCAGCCAAAATCCCGGGACAGGGGGTAGGGATGAGCAGTTCTTC

abundance: .
d_gene: TRBD1
len: 15
j_gene: TRBJ2-7
v_gene: TRBV6-5
CDR3aa: CASRRGQDDSYEQYF
CDR3nt: TGTGCCAGCAGAAGGGGACAGGACGACTCCTACGAGCAGTACTTC

abundance: .
d_gene: .
len: 18
j_gene: TRBJ1-4
v_gene: TRBV6-4
CDR3aa: CASSDSGGLVGTNEKLFF
CDR3nt: TGTGCCAGCAGTGACTCGGGGGGGTTAGTGGGGACTAATGAAAAACTGTTTTTT

abundance: .
d_gene: .
len: 13
j_gene: TRBJ2-7
v_gene: TRBV5-1
CDR3aa: CASSPTQGREQYF
CDR3nt: TGCGCCAGCAGCCCCACCCAGGGGCGCGAGCAGTACTTC

abundance: .
d_gene: .
len: 16
j_gene: TRBJ1-1
v_gene: TRBV14
CDR3aa: CASSQDVGRVNTEAFF
CDR3nt: TGTGCCAGCAGCCAAGATGTTGGCAGGGTGAACACTGAAGCTTTCTTT

abundance: .
d_gene: TRBD1
len: 17
j_gene: TRBJ1-2
v_gene: TRBV9
CDR3aa: CASSAWDRATSNYGYTF
CDR3nt: TGTGCCAGCAGCGCTTGGGACAGGGCCACCTCTAACTATGGCTACACCTTC

abundance: .
d_gene: .
len: 15
j_gene: TRBJ2-7
v_gene: TRBV6-6
CDR3aa: CASSYSSVSGYEQYF
CDR3nt: TGTGCCAGCAGTTACTCGAGTGTTTCCGGCTACGAGCAGTACTTC

abundance: .
d_gene: TRBD1
len: 17
j_gene: TRBJ1-1
v_gene: TRBV5-1
CDR3aa: CASSSWTGARLNTEAFF
CDR3nt: TGCGCCAGCAGCTCGTGGACAGGAGCCCGTCTGAACACTGAAGCTTTCTTT

abundance: .
d_gene: TRBD2
len: 17
j_gene: TRBJ2-3
v_gene: TRBV4-3
CDR3aa: CASSQALAGGGPDTQYF
CDR3nt: TGCGCCAGCAGCCAAGCACTAGCGGGAGGGGGCCCAGATACGCAGTATTTT

abundance: few
d_gene: .
len: 13
j_gene: TRBJ1-1
v_gene: TRBV7-2
CDR3aa: CASSLGLSTEAFF
CDR3nt: TGTGCCAGCAGCTTGGGCCTATCCACTGAAGCTTTCTTT

abundance: few
d_gene: .
len: 15
j_gene: TRBJ1-2
v_gene: TRBV6-6
CDR3aa: CASSYAYGGSSPYTF
CDR3nt: TGTGCCAGCAGTTACGCTTACGGAGGGAGTTCCCCCTACACCTTC

abundance: few
d_gene: .
len: 14
j_gene: TRBJ1-1
v_gene: TRBV19
CDR3aa: CASTWGGMNTEAFF
CDR3nt: TGTGCCAGTACTTGGGGAGGGATGAACACTGAAGCTTTCTTT

abundance: .
d_gene: TRBD2
len: 17
j_gene: TRBJ2-7
v_gene: TRBV7-2
CDR3aa: CASSLALVAGVSYEQYF
CDR3nt: TGTGCCAGCAGCTTAGCGCTAGTAGCGGGAGTTTCCTACGAGCAGTACTTC

abundance: .
d_gene: .
len: 14
j_gene: TRBJ1-1
v_gene: TRBV6-6
CDR3aa: CASNIGGGGTEAFF
CDR3nt: TGTGCCAGCAATATCGGGGGCGGGGGTACTGAAGCTTTCTTT

abundance: .
d_gene: .
len: 12
j_gene: TRBJ2-7
v_gene: TRBV6-1
CDR3aa: CASKAGSEEQYF
CDR3nt: TGTGCCAGCAAGGCGGGTTCGGAGGAGCAGTACTTC

abundance: .
d_gene: TRBD1
len: 15
j_gene: TRBJ2-7
v_gene: TRBV11-3
CDR3aa: CASSTGTGYAYEQYF
CDR3nt: TGTGCCAGCAGCACCGGGACAGGGTACGCCTACGAGCAGTACTTC

abundance: .
d_gene: .
len: 13
j_gene: TRBJ2-1
v_gene: TRBV13
CDR3aa: CASSLDRGNEQFF
CDR3nt: TGTGCCAGCAGCTTAGACCGAGGCAATGAGCAGTTCTTC

abundance: .
d_gene: TRBD2
len: 17
j_gene: TRBJ2-1
v_gene: TRBV5-6
CDR3aa: CASSLRASGSLRYEQFF
CDR3nt: TGTGCCAGCAGCTTAAGGGCTAGCGGGAGTCTAAGGTATGAGCAGTTCTTC

abundance: .
d_gene: TRBD1
len: 16
j_gene: TRBJ1-2
v_gene: TRBV25-1
CDR3aa: CASSGDRTPVDYGYTF
CDR3nt: TGTGCCAGCAGTGGGGACAGGACTCCTGTGGACTATGGCTACACCTTC

abundance: .
d_gene: .
len: 15
j_gene: TRBJ2-2
v_gene: TRBV12-5
CDR3aa: CASGETGTQTGELFF
CDR3nt: TGTGCTAGTGGTGAAACCGGGACTCAGACCGGGGAGCTGTTTTTT